The T cell receptor beta chain under discussion was sequenced for a study of T cell repertoires in breast cancer (dated by TCRdb to 2016 to 2018). Some background on the complete study: The study profiled tumors, lymph nodes and peripheral blood lymphocytes from breast cancer patients, plus peripheral blood from healthy control donors. Tumors and tumor-involved lymph nodes were minced, digested with Liberase and DNase, and then passed through 70-um and 40-um filters. Nine healthy donors, of an age range similar to that of the patients, were included as controls. Most of the 20 to 25 patient tumors analyzed for shared TCRs were ER+/PR+. Tumor-free lymph nodes were processed with no enzymatic digestion, and blood samples were separated using Ficoll. On average, around 500,000 sequences per sample and roughly 10 reads per input cell were obtained by sequencing. Because breast cancer has a low mutational burden and common mutations are rare, the study reasoned that TCRs shared between breast cancer patients would target shared antigens. Results and caveats for the whole study, not just this receptor: Shared TCRs were encoded by various nucleotide sequences, which suggests selection and expansion based on antigen. About fourfold more TCRs were shared with matched tumor repertoires by tumor-involved sentinel lymph nodes than by tumor-free nodes (about 7.7% versus 2%). Genuine antitumor clones may have been missed because singleton TCRs were discarded and only part of each tumor was sampled. Approximately 18 TCR pairs were shared across seven or more patient tumors and were rarely found in control blood, which suggests possible tumor specificity. Emulsion RT-PCR was regarded as qualitative rather than quantitative, because clone recovery was skewed by transcript abundance and primer differences. TRBV7 predominated among the shared TCRs, which could possibly reflect tumor recognition or a mispriming bias from eight TRBV7 primers.

Libraries were made using emulsion pairing. Unpaired genes were suppressed in a second nested PCR with blocking oligos, after which Illumina adaptors and barcodes were added in a third nested PCR. Between roughly 4,500 and 280,000 T cells, along with C-region, Stepout and V-region primers, were included in each emulsion RT-PCR master mix. Emulsions were generated with the Micellula Emulsion and Purification Kit, and RT-PCR used Qiagen OneStep RT-PCR reagents. Pooled libraries were sequenced on an Illumina MiSeq with paired-end 2 x 250 reads. The original methods were these. In Galaxy, read pairs were joined and then clipped at the engineered overlap into separate alpha and beta files, and any unclipped reads were discarded. Alpha-beta pairs were assigned using CompleteTCR, a MiTCR-based pipeline in which chains sharing read cluster identifiers are linked by an R script. TCR sequences seen only once, which were about 1-3.2%, were removed as potential sequencing errors. The public reads were quality trimmed at Q25 with fastp and then assembled into clones with MiXCR by TCRdb, keeping productive beta chains. Merged by CDR3 protein, the rows form single entries marked with the most common genes and DNA. V and J calls and clone size were set by TCRdb, not the authors. The sample records about 40,000 distinct CDR3 sequences, less than 55% of which are singletons. The ten largest make up around 59% of the sample.

The CDR3 covers 12 residues, taking in both the cysteine and the phenylalanine. Kept here is only the CDR3 DNA, which spans 36 bases and is read in frame from base 1. The germline V gene (reference sequence) sets CDR1 to MNHEY and CDR2 to SMNVEV. About this clonotype: Which antigen it targets is not known. One junction end does not reproduce the germline sequence, and a read error may be involved.

To analyze paired alpha-beta TCRs of CD8+ T cells, the researchers used an expanded emulsion RT-PCR method with primers covering all TCR V genes. Before emulsion RT-PCR, CD8+ T cells were isolated using a CD8 positive selection kit and then incubated overnight in around 10 IU/mL IL-2. The rearrangement combines TRBV27 with TRBJ2-2; a weak D assignment points to TRBD2 (6 bases agree). The TCR was taken from a pool of human donors with breast cancer or a healthy control (not recorded which). Sequenced sample: CD8+ T cells. The CDR3: CASSLRAGGLFF. In nucleotide form, the sequence is TGTGCCAGCAGTTTACGGGCCGGGGGGCTGTTTTTT.